Following are 23 T cell receptor beta chains from one sample sequenced in a study of cytomegalovirus exposure and HLA in healthy donors. The study ran its PCR with 60 Vbeta and 13 Jbeta primers. Using immunoSEQ multiplex PCR, the repertoire was profiled, and TCRdb retains in-frame clones only, with some absent. Altogether some 89,000 clones are present, 85% being singletons, with the ten largest covering 7% to 8.5%. Sequencing was performed on PBMCs. The receptors come from a man aged 35-49 years in good health and CMV-seropositive.

J is TRBJ2-2 and V is TRBV27, with D possibly being TRBD2 (6 bases). The CDR3 is 14 residues long. Germline CDR1 reads MNHEY; CDR2 reads SMNVEV (reference sequence). V dropped 5 bases and J dropped 6 bases, with 13 bases sitting between them. The CDR3 nucleotides read TGTGCCAGCAGTCTAACCTGGAGGGCCGGGGAGCTGTTTTTT. The encoded protein is CASSLTWRAGELFF.

The J gene is TRBJ2-1, the V gene TRBV6-6; 8 nucleotides agree with TRBD2. The CDR3 is 14 amino acids. The V segment lost 4 bases and the J segment 4 bases; nucleotides outside the gene matches: 3. The germline gives CDR1 MNHNY, CDR2 SVGAGI (reference sequence). The CDR3 loop is CASSSGTSYNEQFF. CDR3 in DNA: TGTGCCAGCAGTTCCGGGACTAGTTACAATGAGCAGTTCTTC.

With respect to this clone: One end of the junction fails to match germline, which may point to a read error. This sample includes further DNA sequences coding for the same CDR3. This sequence joins TRBV7-9 and TRBJ2-2; 9 nucleotides line up with TRBD1. Per the germline V gene, CDR1 is SEHNR and CDR2 is FQNEAQ (reference sequence). The length of the CDR3 is 15 residues. The CDR3 loop is CASRGPTGGTGELFF. The CDR3 DNA follows: TGTGCCAGCAGAGGCCCGACAGGGGGAACCGGGGAGCTGTTCTTT.

This clone occurred once. The V and J genes are TRBV29-1 and TRBJ2-5; D is possibly TRBD1 (5 bases). From germline, CDR1 is SQVTM and CDR2 ANQGSEA. The CDR3 length is 13 residues. The V end was cut by 7 bases, the J end by 3 bases, with 15 bases between. DNA of the CDR3: TGCAGCGCGAGGACAAGGGCCGAAGAGACCCAGTACTTC. As protein: CSARTRAEETQYF.

This clone was counted once. The CDR3 sequence: CASSIRDRERSQYF. The CDR3 coding sequence is TGTGCCAGTAGTATACGCGACAGGGAAAGATCGCAGTATTTT. The chain carries TRBV19 and TRBJ2-3; the match to TRBD1 covers 7 bases. CDR3 length: 14 residues. The V and J ends lost 2 bases and 10 bases, in that order; junction bases with no gene match: 9. The germline gives CDR1 LNHDA, CDR2 SQIVND (reference sequence).

Here the CDR3 reads CASSLASGSTDTQYF. DNA for the CDR3: TGTGCCAGCAGCTTAGCTAGCGGAAGCACAGATACGCAGTATTTT. V is TRBV7-3 and J is TRBJ2-3; 7 bases match TRBD2. The length of the CDR3 is 15 residues. V gave up 2 bases and J gave up 0 bases; unmatched junction bases: 2. The V gene's germline CDR1 is SGHTA and CDR2 FQGTGA.

This chain uses TRBV6-1 with TRBJ1-1, with 7 nucleotides matching TRBD1. The CDR3 is made up of 13 amino acids. Germline lookup yields CDR1 MNHNS and CDR2 SASEGT. V lost 6 bases and J lost 7; bases outside the gene matches: 8. As DNA, the CDR3 is TGTGCCAGCAGACCTTCGGGGACAGTTGAAGCTTTCTTT. This codes for CASRPSGTVEAFF.

The rearrangement uses TRBV5-1 and TRBJ2-1, with TRBD2 identical over 15 bases. Germline CDR1 reads SGHRS; CDR2 reads YFSETQ. Germline trimming cut 1 base from V and 3 bases from J; bases unmatched to any gene: 2. The CDR3 is 17 residues long. The CDR3 reads CASSLLGLAGGYNEQFF. CDR3 nucleotides: TGCGCCAGCAGCTTGTTGGGACTAGCGGGAGGCTACAATGAGCAGTTCTTC.

The V call is TRBV2, the J call TRBJ2-1; TRBD2 agrees at 11 bases. Germline V CDR1 and CDR2: SNHLY, FYNNEI. Unmatched junction bases numbered 5, after V lost 6 bases and J lost 4 bases. There are 15 residues in the CDR3. The CDR3 DNA reads TGTGCCAGCAGCACCGGGACTAGCGGATACAATGAGCAGTTCTTC. Residues: CASSTGTSGYNEQFF.

A few counts support this clone. This chain links TRBV19 with TRBJ2-1, with TRBD2 identical over 9 bases. CDR3 length equals 15 residues. V dropped 2 bases and J dropped 5; count of bases not matched to a gene: 4. Germline CDR1 LNHDA, CDR2 SQIVND (reference sequence). In DNA form, the CDR3 reads TGTGCCAGTAGTATATGGAGCGGGGGGAACAATGAGCAGTTCTTC. This translates into CASSIWSGGNNEQFF.

The chain is built from TRBV7-3 and TRBJ2-1; D remains ambiguous. The CDR3 covers 15 residues. The germline V gene has CDR1 SGHTA and CDR2 FQGTGA. V was cut by 1 base and J by 5 bases, with 12 bases left in between. The CDR3 coding sequence is TGTGCCAGCAGCTTAATGCGCGGTAAACACAATGAGCAGTTCTTC. This codes for CASSLMRGKHNEQFF.

The chain is built from TRBV11-3 and TRBJ1-6; TRBD1 agrees at 10 bases. The germline V gene encodes CDR1 SGHNT and CDR2 YENEEA. This CDR3 has 17 residues. V lost 4 bases and J lost 7; bases outside the gene matches: 10. CDR3 protein: CASSSSRGQGLNSPLHF. In nucleotides, the CDR3 is TGTGCCAGCAGCTCTTCTAGGGGACAGGGGTTGAATTCACCCCTCCACTTT.

V gene TRBV19 combines with J gene TRBJ2-1, with TRBD2 identical over 8 bases. J was trimmed by 2 bases and V by 7 bases; bases with no gene match: 7. Germline CDR1 and CDR2: LNHDA and SQIVND (reference sequence). The CDR3 is 15 residues long. The CDR3 spells CASTGGGETYNEQFF. The DNA for the CDR3 is TGTGCCAGTACGGGAGGGGGGGAAACCTACAATGAGCAGTTCTTC.

The rearrangement uses TRBV2 and TRBJ1-5; D possibly corresponds to TRBD1 (6 bases). Per germline, CDR1 SNHLY and CDR2 FYNNEI. The CDR3 is 16 amino acids. V lost 6 bases, J lost 6 bases, and 21 bases lay in between. DNA of the CDR3: TGTGCCAGCAGCCACGGACAGCTCCGCGCTAGTCAGCCCCAGCATTTT. Amino acids: CASSHGQLRASQPQHF. The full variable domain, its missing parts supplied by reference TRBV2 and TRBJ1-5, is EPEVTQTPSHQVTQMGQEVILRCVPISNHLYFYWYRQILGQKVEFLVSFYNNEISEKSEIFDDQFSVERPDGSNFTLKIRSTKLEDSAMYFCASSHGQLRASQPQHFGDGTRLSIL.

The chain recombines TRBV10-3 with TRBJ2-1; 7 bases match TRBD2. CDR1 is ENHRY, CDR2 SYGVKD, per germline. This CDR3 is 14 amino acids long. Trimming at V came to 2 bases and at J to 4 bases, leaving 2 bases not matched to a gene. The CDR3 DNA is TGTGCCATCAGTGAGGCTAGCGGATACAATGAGCAGTTCTTC. The encoded protein is CAISEASGYNEQFF.

The chain uses TRBV19 and TRBJ1-5, with 9 bases that match TRBD1. The CDR3 is 16 amino acids. Germline V lookup: CDR1 LNHDA, CDR2 SQIVND (reference sequence). The V gene end was trimmed by 1 base and the J gene end by 0 bases; junction bases not matched to a gene: 1. CDR3 sequence: CASSIGTGDSNQPQHF. The CDR3 DNA is TGTGCCAGTAGTATAGGGACAGGGGATAGCAATCAGCCCCAGCATTTT.

On this clone itself: The junction does not match germline at one end; this may be a read error. V gene TRBV11-2 combines with J gene TRBJ2-2, with D possibly being TRBD2 (6 bases). The V gene's germline CDR1 is SGHAT and CDR2 FQNNGV. The CDR3 sequence is 18 residues long. Here the CDR3 reads CASSHVRWTGLWTGGLFF. CDR3 nucleotides: TGTGCCAGCAGCCATGTGAGATGGACTGGACTGTGGACCGGGGGGCTGTTTTTT.

CDR3 DNA: TGTGCCAGCTCATCCGGGACTACTTACGAGCAGTACTTC. Residues: CASSSGTTYEQYF. This chain links TRBV18 with TRBJ2-7; 7 bases are shared with TRBD2. The CDR3 is 13 residues long. V shed 5 bases, J shed 4 bases, and the junction held 5 bases outside the gene matches. Germline CDR1 and CDR2: KGHSH and LQKENI.

This clone was counted a few times. The rearrangement joins TRBV6-6 to TRBJ1-1; no clear D gene. Trimming left V 0 bases short and J 2 bases short, with 10 bases between. Germline values: CDR1 MNHNY, CDR2 SVGAGI (reference sequence). The CDR3 contains 15 residues. CDR3 in amino acids: CASSYSRGRNTEAFF. CDR3 DNA sequence: TGTGCCAGCAGTTACTCGCGTGGGAGAAACACTGAAGCTTTCTTT.

V gene TRBV6-6 combines with J gene TRBJ2-7; 8 positions agree with TRBD2. The trim removed 6 bases at V and 0 bases at J, leaving 4 bases unmatched. Germline assignment: CDR1 MNHNY and CDR2 SVGAGI (reference sequence). The CDR3 consists of 14 residues. CDR3 region: CASRPGGPSYEQYF. The CDR3 DNA reads as TGTGCCAGCAGACCGGGGGGGCCCTCCTACGAGCAGTACTTC.

This clone showed up just once. The chain employs TRBV27 and TRBJ2-3, with 7 bases lining up with TRBD2. Germline lookup yields CDR1 MNHEY and CDR2 SMNVEV (reference sequence). The CDR3 consists of 17 residues. V shed 3 bases and J 0 bases; nucleotides not matched to a gene: 9. The CDR3 is CASSFPSGGGSTDTQYF. The CDR3 bases are TGTGCCAGCAGTTTTCCGTCTGGGGGGGGGAGCACAGATACGCAGTATTTT.

The genes are TRBV11-3 and TRBJ1-2, with 8 bases lining up with TRBD1. Germline values: CDR1 SGHNT, CDR2 YENEEA. The CDR3 runs to 14 residues. With V trimmed by 1 base and J by 8 bases, 6 bases remained unmatched. The chain's CDR3 is CASSLAGTGGGYTF. The CDR3 coding sequence is TGTGCCAGCAGCTTAGCTGGCACAGGGGGAGGCTACACCTTC.

The chain has TRBV6-5 and TRBJ1-1, with TRBD1 as a possible D gene (5 bases). The germline V gene encodes CDR1 MNHEY and CDR2 SVGAGI. The V end was cut by 3 bases, the J end by 3 bases, with 11 bases between. The CDR3 is 14 residues long. The CDR3 loop reads CASSYQGLDTEAFF. CDR3 nucleotide sequence: TGTGCCAGCAGTTATCAGGGTTTGGACACTGAAGCTTTCTTT.